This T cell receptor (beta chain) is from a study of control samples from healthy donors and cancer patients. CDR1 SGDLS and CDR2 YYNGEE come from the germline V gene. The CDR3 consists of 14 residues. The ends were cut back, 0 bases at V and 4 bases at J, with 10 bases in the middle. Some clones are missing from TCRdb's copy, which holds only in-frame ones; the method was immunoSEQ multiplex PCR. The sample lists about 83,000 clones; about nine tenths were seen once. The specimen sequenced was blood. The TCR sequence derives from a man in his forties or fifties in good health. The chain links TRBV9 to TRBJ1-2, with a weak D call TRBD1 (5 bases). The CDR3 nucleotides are TGTGCCAGCAGCGTAGAACAGGTGGGCTATGGCTACACCTTC. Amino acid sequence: CASSVEQVGYGYTF.